The following is a TCR beta chain sequence with its context. Its specificity is unknown. The data belong to a study of T cell responses to AZD1222 COVID-19 vaccine. Notes on the study in general: Donors skewed white British and female; clonal diversity was possibly underestimated.

The CDR3 totals 18 residues. Deletions cut 5 bases from V and 0 bases from J, with 22 bases between. The assay was immunoSEQ multiplex PCR, and TCRdb's table has in-frame clones only and misses some. Among about 140,000 clones, over 75% were seen once, and the ten largest hold 3.4%. The specimen was peripheral blood, collected on day 0 of AZD1222 vaccination. The sequence derives from an adult in good health. The chain combines TRBV6-7 with TRBJ1-2; unclear D gene. TRBV6-7 is placed among ORFs of uncertain function. Here the CDR3 reads CASSPPTAPRPPNYGYTF. CDR3 nucleotides: TGTGCCAGCAGTCCACCCACCGCCCCCCGGCCTCCTAACTATGGCTACACCTTC.